This T cell receptor beta chain was sequenced in a study of spatial heterogeneity in lung cancer. A single record per CDR3 protein comes from TCRdb applying MiXCR to the 5' RACE reads. The data contain some 13,000 distinct CDR3 sequences, 3% to 4.5% of them singletons. V lost 2 bases, J lost 4 bases, and 11 bases lay in between. The CDR3 spans 15 residues. This sample's time point: sample taken at primary tumor resection. This clonotype appeared many times. Its specificity is not known. The study's findings and limits: Expanded intratumoral alpha and beta TCR counts tracked tumor mutation counts.

This chain uses TRBV12-3 or TRBV12-4 with TRBJ2-2, with D perhaps TRBD1 (6 bases). The specimen comprised lung tumor tissue, sampled at surgery. The TCR sequence derives from a male donor with early-stage non-small cell lung cancer. The CDR3 coding sequence is TGTGCCAGCAGTTTACAGGGGCGGAGCACCGGGGAGCTGTTTTTT. Its translation: CASSLQGRSTGELFF.